Listed below are T cell receptor beta chains from one sample, sequenced in a study of radiation and T cells in renal cell carcinoma. Measured with immunoSEQ multiplex PCR; TCRdb has only the in-frame clones, and not every one. The sample lists around 60,000 clones, around 81% seen once, with roughly 7.4% in the top ten. Sequenced material: blood, taken from a patient whose treatment included radiotherapy and nephrectomy. The receptors were sampled from a man aged 55 to 70 with renal cell carcinoma. Each CDR3 is given without its conserved first and last residue. Fields, in order: V gene, clone size, CDR3 protein. Only part of the rows carry a size: once, few, many, or a class if the clone is expanded.

TRBV11-3	-	ASSSSGTGTIEQY
TRBV4-3	-	ASSQDIRTEQF
TRBV30	once	AWSVKVAGVYEQY
TRBV6-1	few	ASGDTYNTEAF
TRBV19	few	ASSIGGFPEAF
TRBV23-1	-	ASRRAGFNTEAF
TRBV27	-	ASSLSVERDQPQH
TRBV29-1	-	SARGDGPYEQY
TRBV5-1	once	ASSLESGARGYT
TRBV29-1	-	SVEGQISYNEQF
TRBV5-1	-	ASSLDVRGTPTNTEAF
TRBV4-1	-	ASSQGYGSSYEQY
TRBV5-1	-	ASSLGDRTNTGELF
TRBV19	-	ASSGTGFTDTQY
TRBV7-7	-	ASSLEVRETQY
TRBV9	-	ASSVTGGGAPEAF
TRBV5-1	-	ASSLGQGTGNIQY
TRBV19	-	ASSIRGTAYGEGYT
TRBV21-1	-	ASKKRGVTPYNEQF
TRBV4-3	-	ASSQDPAGGAKNIQY
TRBV5-1	-	ASSKDTNNEQF
TRBV11-1	-	ASSPDRTNYGYT
TRBV4-3	-	ASSQDQTDPYEQY
TRBV18	-	ASSPGTSNEKLF
TRBV9	-	ASSVGPSGVNEQF
TRBV6-8	-	ASRRDRGEVVPEAF
TRBV19	-	ASSIGTSGGYNEQF
TRBV6-5	-	ASSYIQGVTQY
TRBV28	-	ASCVSTNYGYT
TRBV5-5	-	ASSLDPLNSPLH
TRBV7-8	-	ASSLAPGTSSYNEQF
TRBV19	-	ASNLQGETQY
TRBV7-6	once	ASRANVAGGGETQY
TRBV18	-	ASSPLIQGRTGELF
TRBV7-8	-	ASSLEGTVYNEQF
TRBV6-1	-	ASSEVRGGRGEQF
TRBV30	-	ALRGSSYEQY
TRBV6-5	-	ASKQTTNYGYT
TRBV29-1	-	SVDSYGYGHT
TRBV5-1	-	ASSLGEQVEQY
TRBV5-1	medium-sized	ASSLAWGGEKLF
TRBV7-2	-	ASSPGTGMFF
TRBV30	once	AWRRDNSNQPQH
TRBV27	-	ASSLVGATANTEAF